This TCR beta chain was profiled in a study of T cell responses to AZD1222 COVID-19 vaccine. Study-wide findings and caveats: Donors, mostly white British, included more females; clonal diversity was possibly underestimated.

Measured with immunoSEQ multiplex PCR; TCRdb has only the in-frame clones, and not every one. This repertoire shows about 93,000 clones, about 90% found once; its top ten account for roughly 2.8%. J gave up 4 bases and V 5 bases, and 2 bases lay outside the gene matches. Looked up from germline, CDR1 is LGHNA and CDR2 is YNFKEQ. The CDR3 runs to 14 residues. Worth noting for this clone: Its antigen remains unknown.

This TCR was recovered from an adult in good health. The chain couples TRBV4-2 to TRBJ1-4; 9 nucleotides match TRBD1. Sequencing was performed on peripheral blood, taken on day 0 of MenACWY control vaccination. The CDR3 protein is CASSVGQGNEKLFF. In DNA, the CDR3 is TGTGCCAGCAGCGTGGGACAGGGTAATGAAAAACTGTTTTTT.